This passage covers 24 T cell receptor beta chains from one sample sequenced in a study of identical twins. MiXCR, applied by TCRdb to the 5' RACE reads, yields one record per CDR3 protein. This table has about 210,000 distinct CDR3 sequences, less than 9.5% appearing once. Sample: memory (CD45RO+) T cells sorted from blood. The receptors shown here come from a woman under 30 in good health.

This chain connects TRBV3-1 to TRBJ2-7; possible D gene TRBD1, 5 bases. Germline CDR1 is LGHDT and CDR2 is YNNKEL (reference sequence). Trimming pared 4 bases from V and 6 bases from J, leaving 10 bases between. The CDR3 has 12 amino acids. This CDR3 is CASSPLQGEQYF. The CDR3 bases are TGTGCCAGCAGCCCCCTTCAGGGCGAGCAGTACTTC.

With regard to this clonotype: A much larger clone lies a single base off, so this may be a read error. The chain links TRBV20-1 to TRBJ2-7; D is ambiguous. CDR3 length: 13 residues. CDR1 DFQATT and CDR2 SNEGSKA come from the germline V gene (reference sequence). Trimming took 4 bases from V and 2 from J, leaving 12 bases between them. CDR3 DNA sequence: TGCAGTGCTATAGAAGCCCGGACCTACGAGCAGTACTTC. Translated, it gives CSAIEARTYEQYF.

Only a few counts were recorded for this clonotype. This chain uses TRBV3-1 with TRBJ1-6; 10 bases agree with TRBD1. The CDR3 extends over 14 amino acids. The V and J ends lost 5 bases and 10 bases, in that order; junction bases with no gene match: 5. Germline V CDR1 and CDR2: LGHDT, YNNKEL (reference sequence). The CDR3 spells CASSLGQGFSPLHF. CDR3 nucleotides: TGTGCCAGCAGCTTGGGACAGGGGTTCTCACCCCTCCACTTT. The full variable domain, completed using reference TRBV3-1 and TRBJ1-6, is DTAVSQTPKYLVTQMGNDKSIKCEQNLGHDTMYWYKQDSKKFLKIMFSYNNKELIINETVPNRFSPKSPDKAHLNLHINSLELGDSAVYFCASSLGQGFSPLHFGNGTRLTVT.

This clonotype was found a few times. Here the CDR3 reads CASSPGAGSMVRFF. DNA for the CDR3: TGTGCCAGCAGCCCTGGAGCGGGGTCGATGGTTCGGTTCTTC. The genes are TRBV6-1 and TRBJ2-1; the match to TRBD2 covers 7 bases. The germline V gene has CDR1 MNHNS and CDR2 SASEGT. CDR3 length: 14 amino acids. The V gene end was trimmed by 6 bases and the J gene end by 15 bases; junction bases not matched to a gene: 17.

This clonotype has a count of ten or more. The chain couples TRBV7-3 to TRBJ2-3; the D is unclear. V dropped 5 bases and J dropped 0 bases, with 12 bases sitting between them. In germline, CDR1 is SGHTA, CDR2 FQGTGA. The CDR3 totals 15 residues. The CDR3 sequence is CASSPQWGSTDTQYF. As DNA, the CDR3 is TGTGCCAGCAGCCCCCAGTGGGGTAGCACAGATACGCAGTATTTT.

This clonotype showed up just a few times. This chain links TRBV7-9 with TRBJ1-5, with 9 bases aligning to TRBD1. There are 12 residues in the CDR3. The V segment lost 4 bases and the J segment 16 bases; nucleotides outside the gene matches: 8. Germline lookup yields CDR1 SEHNR and CDR2 FQNEAQ (reference sequence). The DNA of the CDR3 is TGTGCCAGCAGCTCCCCCGGGACAGGGACCCATTTT. This encodes CASSSPGTGTHF. Full variable domain (outside the CDR3, taken from reference TRBV7-9 and TRBJ1-5): DTGVSQNPRHKITKRGQNVTFRCDPISEHNRLYWYRQTLGQGPEFLTYFQNEAQLEKSRLLSDRFSAERPKGSFSTLEIQRTEQGDSAMYLCASSSPGTGTHFGDGTRLSIL.

The rearrangement links TRBV5-8 to TRBJ1-1; D gene uncertain. CDR3 length: 12 amino acids. Trimming left V 1 base short and J 11 bases short, with 12 bases between. Germline assignment: CDR1 SGHTS and CDR2 YDEGEE. The CDR3 is CASSLLLLGAFF. CDR3 coding DNA: TGTGCCAGCAGCTTGTTACTCCTGGGGGCTTTCTTT.

This clonotype was seen only a few times. The V call is TRBV5-6, the J call TRBJ1-6, with 11 bases that match TRBD1. Trimming cost V 3 bases and J 7 bases; bases outside gene matches: 6. This CDR3 comprises 16 residues. Germline loops: CDR1 SGHDT, CDR2 YYEEEE. CDR3 amino acids: CASSSDRGLLNSPLHF. CDR3 DNA sequence: TGTGCCAGCAGCTCGGACAGGGGGCTTCTAAATTCACCCCTCCACTTT. The whole variable domain, remainder taken from reference TRBV5-6 and TRBJ1-6, is DAGVTQSPTHLIKTRGQQVTLRCSPKSGHDTVSWYQQALGQGPQFIFQYYEEEERQRGNFPDRFSGHQFPNYSSELNVNALLLGDSALYLCASSSDRGLLNSPLHFGNGTRLTVT.

The gene calls are TRBV12-3 or TRBV12-4 and TRBJ2-1; 7 bases are shared with TRBD1. V was pared by 5 bases and J by 8 bases, with 6 bases of the junction left unmatched. CDR3 length: 13 residues. This CDR3 reads CASSRQGWDEQFF. As DNA, the CDR3 is TGTGCCAGCAGTCGACAGGGTTGGGATGAGCAGTTCTTC.

This clonotype was found many times. The chain employs TRBV27 and TRBJ1-1, with no clear D. This CDR3 contains 12 residues. The V gene lost 7 bases and the J gene lost 7 bases, with 13 bases spanning the gap. The germline CDR1 and CDR2 sequences are MNHEY and SMNVEV (reference sequence). Here the CDR3 reads CASTGRLGEAFF. For the CDR3, the DNA is TGTGCCAGCACCGGACGTTTGGGTGAAGCTTTCTTT.

The table lists this clonotype with many counts. The chain carries TRBV5-5 and TRBJ2-1; 11 bases align to TRBD2. CDR1 is SGHKS and CDR2 is YYEKEE in the germline V gene (reference sequence). This CDR3 has 17 residues. J was trimmed by 2 bases and V by 2 bases; bases with no gene match: 6. The CDR3 sequence is CASSFRLAGGAYNEQFF. DNA of the CDR3: TGTGCCAGCAGCTTTAGGCTAGCGGGGGGTGCCTACAATGAGCAGTTCTTC.

There are a few counts of this clonotype. The V and J genes are TRBV12-3 or TRBV12-4 and TRBJ1-3; no reliable D call. Trimming pared 2 bases from V and 1 base from J, leaving 9 bases between. This CDR3 comprises 15 residues. CDR3 coding DNA: TGTGCCAGCAGTTTATTGGGGAAATCTGGAAACACCATATATTTT. It encodes CASSLLGKSGNTIYF.

The rearrangement links TRBV6-1 to TRBJ1-5; 10 bases agree with TRBD1. Germline values: CDR1 MNHNS, CDR2 SASEGT. The CDR3 totals 15 residues. Trimming removed 6 bases from V and 6 bases from J; junction bases left unmatched: 8. CDR3 protein: CASSPGQGMFQPQHF. As DNA, the CDR3 is TGTGCCAGCAGCCCGGGACAGGGGATGTTTCAGCCCCAGCATTTT.

V is TRBV11-2 and J is TRBJ2-1; the D gene is possibly TRBD2 (5 bases). Germline CDR1 and CDR2: SGHAT and FQNNGV. The germline V and J ends were trimmed by 5 bases and 0 bases, with 26 bases remaining between them. This CDR3 is built from 20 residues. The CDR3 here is CASSAVGVINYRTSYNEQFF. The CDR3 nucleotides read TGTGCCAGCAGCGCGGTGGGAGTGATCAACTACCGCACCTCCTACAATGAGCAGTTCTTC.

This chain joins TRBV20-1 and TRBJ2-2; D is unclear. Germline values: CDR1 DFQATT, CDR2 SNEGSKA (reference sequence). The CDR3 spans 13 residues. Trimming removed 3 bases from V and 3 bases from J, with 8 bases in between. The CDR3 sequence: CSASKEYTGELFF. The CDR3 bases are TGCAGTGCTAGCAAAGAGTACACCGGGGAGCTGTTTTTT.

J is TRBJ2-1 and V is TRBV18; 8 bases fit TRBD2. From germline, CDR1 is KGHSH and CDR2 LQKENI. CDR3 length: 16 residues. The ends lost 3 bases at V and 4 bases at J; junction bases unmatched: 8. The CDR3 DNA is TGTGCCAGCTCACCTAATAGCGGGGCCCAATACAATGAGCAGTTCTTC. The encoded protein is CASSPNSGAQYNEQFF.

This chain links TRBV20-1 with TRBJ1-2, with 7 bases lining up with TRBD1. Germline loops: CDR1 DFQATT, CDR2 SNEGSKA (reference sequence). CDR3 length: 13 amino acids. Unmatched junction bases numbered 6, after V lost 1 base and J lost 7 bases. CDR3 residues: CSARARQGPGYTF. The CDR3 region has the DNA TGCAGTGCTAGAGCGAGACAGGGCCCTGGCTACACCTTC.

J is TRBJ2-1 and V is TRBV6-1, with 9 bases identical to TRBD2. With 4 bases clipped from V and 6 bases from J, the junction kept 10 bases outside the gene matches. The length of the CDR3 is 16 residues. Germline V gene data show CDR1 as MNHNS and CDR2 as SASEGT. In DNA, the CDR3 is TGTGCCAGCAGTGCCCTAGCGGGGCACGGTTCCAATGAGCAGTTCTTC. Its translation is CASSALAGHGSNEQFF.

This clonotype showed up just a few times. The rearrangement joins TRBV5-1 to TRBJ2-5; 7 positions match TRBD1. From germline, CDR1 is SGHRS and CDR2 YFSETQ. V dropped 4 bases and J dropped 2; count of bases not matched to a gene: 2. CDR3 length: 13 amino acids. The CDR3 sequence is CASSPGQQETQYF. CDR3 coding DNA: TGCGCCAGCAGCCCGGGACAGCAAGAGACCCAGTACTTC.

The rearrangement joins TRBV20-1 to TRBJ2-3, with D uncertain. V was shortened by 3 bases and J by 2 bases, with 9 bases between the two germline ends. This CDR3 is 13 amino acids long. Germline CDR1 reads DFQATT; CDR2 reads SNEGSKA (reference sequence). CDR3 protein: CSARGSYTDTQYF. CDR3 in DNA: TGCAGTGCTAGGGGTAGCTACACAGATACGCAGTATTTT.

This chain uses TRBV7-3 with TRBJ2-6, with 8 bases matching TRBD1. V gave up 4 bases and J gave up 0 bases; unmatched junction bases: 2. The CDR3 extends over 16 amino acids. Germline CDR1 and CDR2: SGHTA and FQGTGA. The DNA for the CDR3 is TGTGCCAGCAGCTCCCAGGGGGCCTCTGGGGCCAACGTCCTGACTTTC. Translated: CASSSQGASGANVLTF.

The CDR3 loop is CASSDLAGGGNIQYF. DNA of the CDR3: TGTGCCAGCAGTGATCTAGCGGGGGGAGGCAACATTCAGTACTTC. The V and J genes are TRBV2 and TRBJ2-4; 11 bases align to TRBD2. The V segment lost 3 bases and the J segment 7 bases; nucleotides outside the gene matches: 5. The CDR3 consists of 15 residues. Germline V lookup: CDR1 SNHLY, CDR2 FYNNEI.

This clonotype was recorded at least ten times. J is TRBJ2-1 and V is TRBV5-1, with 9 bases matching TRBD1. The CDR3 is made up of 16 amino acids. J lost 5 bases, V lost 2 bases, and 8 bases had no gene match. CDR1 and CDR2 from the germline V gene are SGHRS and YFSETQ. Here the CDR3 DNA reads TGCGCCAGCAGCTTACAGCCGGGACAGGGCAACAATGAGCAGTTCTTC. The encoded protein is CASSLQPGQGNNEQFF.

V is TRBV12-3 or TRBV12-4 and J is TRBJ1-1; D is unclear. There are 11 residues in the CDR3. V was trimmed by 2 bases and J by 10 bases, leaving 8 bases between them. CDR3 protein: CASSLQTGAFF. DNA for the CDR3: TGTGCCAGCAGTTTACAGACGGGAGCTTTCTTT.